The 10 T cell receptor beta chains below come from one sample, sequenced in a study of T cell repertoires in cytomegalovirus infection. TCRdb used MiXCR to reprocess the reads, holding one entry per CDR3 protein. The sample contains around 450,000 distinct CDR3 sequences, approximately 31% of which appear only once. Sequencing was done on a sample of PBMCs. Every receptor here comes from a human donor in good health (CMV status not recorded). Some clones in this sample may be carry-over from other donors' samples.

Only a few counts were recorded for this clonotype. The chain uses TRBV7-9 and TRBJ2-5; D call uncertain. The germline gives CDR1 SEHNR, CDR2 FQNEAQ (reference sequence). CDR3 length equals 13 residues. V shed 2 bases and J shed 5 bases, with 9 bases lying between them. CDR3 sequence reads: CASSLSTRETQYF. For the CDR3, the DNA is TGTGCCAGCAGCTTATCGACCCGGGAGACCCAGTACTTC.

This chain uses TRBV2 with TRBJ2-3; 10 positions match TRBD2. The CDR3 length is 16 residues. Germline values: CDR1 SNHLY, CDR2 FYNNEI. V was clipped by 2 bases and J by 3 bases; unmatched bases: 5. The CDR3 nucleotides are TGTGCCAGCAGTGAATCCCTAGCGGGGGTAACAGATACGCAGTATTTT. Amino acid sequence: CASSESLAGVTDTQYF.

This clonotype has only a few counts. CDR3 amino acids: CASSLVGRQETQYF. The CDR3 DNA reads as TGTGCCAGCAGCTTAGTCGGCAGGCAAGAGACCCAGTACTTC. The genes are TRBV7-6 and TRBJ2-5, with unresolved D. This CDR3 is 14 amino acids long. V was trimmed by 1 base and J by 2 bases, leaving 8 bases between them. Germline values: CDR1 SGHVS, CDR2 FNYEAQ. Looking up the rest from reference TRBV7-6 and TRBJ2-5 gives the full variable domain: GAGVSQSPRYKVTKRGQDVALRCDPISGHVSLYWYRQALGQGPEFLTYFNYEAQQDKSGLPNDRFSAERPEGSISTLTIQRTEQRDSAMYRCASSLVGRQETQYFGPGTRLLVL.

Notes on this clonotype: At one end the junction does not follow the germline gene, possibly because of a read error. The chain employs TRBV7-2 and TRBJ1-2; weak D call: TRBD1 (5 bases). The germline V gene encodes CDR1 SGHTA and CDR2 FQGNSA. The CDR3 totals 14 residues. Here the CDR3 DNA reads TGTGCCAGCAGCATCCCCCGGTCAGCAGGGTGCTACACCTTT. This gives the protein CASSIPRSAGCYTF.

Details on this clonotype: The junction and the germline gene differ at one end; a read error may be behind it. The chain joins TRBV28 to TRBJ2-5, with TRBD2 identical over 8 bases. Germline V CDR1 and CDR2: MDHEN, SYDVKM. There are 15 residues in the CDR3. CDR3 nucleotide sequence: TGTGCCAGCAGTTTTTCCGGGGGGGCCCAAGAGACCCTGTACTTC. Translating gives CASSFSGGAQETLYF.

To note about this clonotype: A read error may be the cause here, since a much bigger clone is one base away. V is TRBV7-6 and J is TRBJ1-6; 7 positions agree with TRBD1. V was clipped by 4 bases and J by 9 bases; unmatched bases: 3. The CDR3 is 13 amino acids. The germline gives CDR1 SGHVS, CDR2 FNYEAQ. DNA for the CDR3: TGTGCCAGCAGCTCTACAGGGGTTTCACCCCTCCACTTT. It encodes CASSSTGVSPLHF.

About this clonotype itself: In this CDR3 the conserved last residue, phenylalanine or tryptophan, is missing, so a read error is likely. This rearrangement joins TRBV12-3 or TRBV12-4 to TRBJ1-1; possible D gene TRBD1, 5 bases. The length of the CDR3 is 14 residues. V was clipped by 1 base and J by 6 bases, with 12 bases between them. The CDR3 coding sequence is TGTGCCAGCAGTTTAGGCCCTCTGGGGGCTGAAGCTTTCTTG. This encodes CASSLGPLGAEAFL.

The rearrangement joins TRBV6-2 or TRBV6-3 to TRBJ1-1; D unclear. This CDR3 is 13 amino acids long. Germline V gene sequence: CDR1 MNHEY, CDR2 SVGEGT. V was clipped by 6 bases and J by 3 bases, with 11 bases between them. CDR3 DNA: TGTGCCAGCAGAGGCTTCGAGGACACTGAAGCTTTCTTT. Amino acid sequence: CASRGFEDTEAFF.

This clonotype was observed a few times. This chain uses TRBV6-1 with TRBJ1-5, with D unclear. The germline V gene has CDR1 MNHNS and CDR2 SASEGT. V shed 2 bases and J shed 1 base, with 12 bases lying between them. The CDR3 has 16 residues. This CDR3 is CASSEFTSPSNQPQHF. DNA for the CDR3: TGTGCCAGCAGTGAATTCACCAGCCCAAGCAATCAGCCCCAGCATTTT.

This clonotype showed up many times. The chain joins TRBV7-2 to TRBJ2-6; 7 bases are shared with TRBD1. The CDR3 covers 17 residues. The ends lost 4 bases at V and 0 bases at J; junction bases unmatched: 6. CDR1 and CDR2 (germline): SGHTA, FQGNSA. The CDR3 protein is CASSSRGLSSGANVLTF. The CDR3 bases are TGTGCCAGCAGCTCCAGGGGGTTGAGCTCTGGGGCCAACGTCCTGACTTTC. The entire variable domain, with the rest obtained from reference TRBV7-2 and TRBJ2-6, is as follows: GAGVSQSPSNKVTEKGKDVELRCDPISGHTALYWYRQSLGQGLEFLIYFQGNSAPDKSGLPSDRFSAERTGGSVSTLTIQRTQQEDSAVYLCASSSRGLSSGANVLTFGAGSRLTVL.